The following is a T cell receptor (beta chain) sequence with its context. Its specificity is not known. The CDR3 consists of 15 residues. The junction had 5 bases not matched to a gene; V was cut back by 3 bases and J by 3 bases. Germline V gene lookup returns CDR1 SGHRS and CDR2 YFSETQ. This sample stems from a study of T cells in localized non-small cell lung cancer. Study-wide points: Heterogeneity within the tumor remains possible, as just one region underwent sequencing. Greater T cell density in blood accompanied longer overall survival.

This table comes from immunoSEQ multiplex PCR, and its TCRdb copy is limited to in-frame clones, with some not included. The table lists about 56,000 clones, approximately 90% of them singletons, with 4.5% to 5.5% in the top ten. The chain recombines TRBV5-1 with TRBJ2-3; 9 nucleotides align to TRBD1. The source of this sequence is a woman between 35 and 75 years old with stage I lung adenocarcinoma. The sample here was peripheral blood, taken before any cancer treatment. Here the CDR3 reads CASSYTGGWTDTQYF. CDR3 bases: TGCGCCAGCAGCTATACAGGGGGCTGGACAGATACGCAGTATTTT.